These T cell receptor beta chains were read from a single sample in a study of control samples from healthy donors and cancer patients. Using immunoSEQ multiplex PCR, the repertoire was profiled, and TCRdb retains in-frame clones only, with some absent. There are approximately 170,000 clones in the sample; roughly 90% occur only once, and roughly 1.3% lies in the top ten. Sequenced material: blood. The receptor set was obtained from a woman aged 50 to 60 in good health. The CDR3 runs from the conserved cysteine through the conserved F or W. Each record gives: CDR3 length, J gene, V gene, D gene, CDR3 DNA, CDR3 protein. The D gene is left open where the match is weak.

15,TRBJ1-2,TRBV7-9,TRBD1,TGTGCCAGCAGACAAACCGGGACAGGGGACTATGGCTACACCTTC,CASRQTGTGDYGYTF
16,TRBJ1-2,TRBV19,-,TGTGCCAGTAGTATAGGGCAGCGACCTACCCTAGGTGGCTACACCTTC,CASSIGQRPTLGGYTF
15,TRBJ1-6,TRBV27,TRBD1,TGTGCCAGCAGTTTAGGAGGGGGCGTCGATTCACCCCTCCACTTT,CASSLGGGVDSPLHF
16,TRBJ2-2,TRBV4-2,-,TGTGCCAGCAGCCAAGGACTAGTGGCTGACACCGGGGAGCTGTTTTTT,CASSQGLVADTGELFF
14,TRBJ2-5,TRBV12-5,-,TGTGCTAGTGCCCTGGGACTTCCCCAAGAGACCCAGTACTTC,CASALGLPQETQYF
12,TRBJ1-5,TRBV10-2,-,TGCGCCACCACGGCAGGGGATCAGCCCCAGCATTTT,CATTAGDQPQHF
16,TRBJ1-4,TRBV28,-,TGTGCCAGCAGTCGAGACAGGTCCGTCTTTAATGAAAAACTGTTTTTT,CASSRDRSVFNEKLFF
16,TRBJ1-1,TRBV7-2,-,TGTGCCAGCAGCCCCCGGGAGGGGCGGCCTGGGGCTGAAGCTTTCTTT,CASSPREGRPGAEAFF
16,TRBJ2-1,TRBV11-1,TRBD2,TGTGCCAGCAGCTTCCCAACTAGCGGGAGATTTGATGAGCAGTTCTTC,CASSFPTSGRFDEQFF
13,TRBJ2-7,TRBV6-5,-,TGTGCCAGCAGTTCCCCGGGCTCCTACGAGCAGTACTTC,CASSSPGSYEQYF
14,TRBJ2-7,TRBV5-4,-,TGTGCCAGCAGCTTGGTGGGGGGTGCCTACGAGCAGTACTTC,CASSLVGGAYEQYF
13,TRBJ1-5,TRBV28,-,TGTGCCAGCAGTTTAGACAGACTCGGGCCCCAGCATTTT,CASSLDRLGPQHF